A single sample is the source of the 3 T cell receptor beta chains below, sequenced in a study of shared clonotypes between healthy human individuals. Libraries were prepared by immunoSEQ multiplex PCR; TCRdb keeps only in-frame clonotypes and omits some of them. The sample carries fewer than 550,000 clones, about 79% recorded once. The source material was PBMCs. Source of these receptors: a woman aged 40-49 years in good health. Some clones in this sample may be carry-over from other donors' samples.

The table lists this clone with a count of one. The chain combines TRBV27 with TRBJ2-4; D remains ambiguous. Trimming cost V 8 bases and J 7 bases, with 15 bases left between them. CDR1 is MNHEY and CDR2 is SMNVEV in the germline V gene (reference sequence). The length of the CDR3 is 13 residues. The CDR3: CASRPGGENIQYF. In nucleotides, the CDR3 is TGTGCCAGCCGCCCTGGCGGAGAGAACATTCAGTACTTC.

The chain links TRBV27 to TRBJ1-5; D remains unclear. The CDR3 spans 12 residues. CDR1 is MNHEY and CDR2 is SMNVEV in the germline V gene (reference sequence). Trimming removed 2 bases at V and 7 bases at J, with 6 bases between. The CDR3 loop is CASSLVGQPQHF. CDR3 sequence (DNA): TGTGCCAGCAGTTTAGTGGGACAGCCCCAGCATTTT.

The chain has TRBV27 and TRBJ2-1; D ambiguous. The CDR3 spans 16 residues. V was trimmed by 5 bases and J by 4 bases, leaving 18 bases between them. In germline, CDR1 is MNHEY, CDR2 SMNVEV (reference sequence). This chain's CDR3 is CASSLARSGVYNEQFF. For the CDR3, the DNA is TGTGCCAGCAGTCTCGCTCGGAGTGGGGTTTACAATGAGCAGTTCTTC.